The source of this T cell receptor (beta chain) is a study of blood T cells in healthy people across ages. The use of a sample-barcoded 5' primer and a J-beta primer mix characterized a second PCR of about 7 to 12 cycles. A template-switch adaptor with 12 random nucleotides tagged each cDNA molecule. In TCRdb, the 5' RACE reads were re-called with MiXCR into one record per CDR3 protein. The sample yields fewer than 1.5 million distinct CDR3 sequences, approximately 38% seen once. On this clonotype itself: Its antigen remains unknown.

A minimum of 5 micrograms of total RNA was extracted per sample. Regarding the study as a whole: From one million sequenced T cells, diversity estimates were lower bounds. More naive CD4+ cells and higher diversity were found in long-lived than in aged donors.

Trimming cost V 3 bases and J 2 bases, with 13 bases left between them. The CDR3 runs to 16 residues. Germline V CDR1 and CDR2: KGHDR, SFDVKD. This sequence joins TRBV24-1 and TRBJ2-1; D is possibly TRBD2 (6 bases). Specimen: blood. This sequence originates from a young woman in good health. CDR3 bases: TGTGCCACCAGTGATACGTCGGGGGAGGCCTACAATGAGCAGTTCTTC. Its translation: CATSDTSGEAYNEQFF.